The present T cell receptor (beta chain) was sequenced within a study of identical twins. CDR1 SGHTA and CDR2 FQGNSA come from the germline V gene. CDR3 length equals 14 residues. V dropped 5 bases and J dropped 6; count of bases not matched to a gene: 7. TCRdb analysed the 5' RACE reads with MiXCR anew, one entry per CDR3 protein. The sample lists 550,000 to 700,000 distinct CDR3 sequences, over 20% occurring once. These sequences were also reported in another study, on T cells expressing NK-cell markers.

Specimen: PBMCs. This sequence was found in a woman aged 18 to 35 in good health. The chain links TRBV7-2 to TRBJ2-1; 7 nucleotides line up with TRBD1. CDR3 sequence: CASSQVQGVNEQFF. The CDR3 nucleotides are TGTGCCAGCAGCCAAGTTCAGGGGGTCAATGAGCAGTTCTTC.